This TCR beta chain is from a study of T cell responses to AZD1222 COVID-19 vaccine. General study points: Researchers took repertoire samples only after the peak T cell response had come. Nearly half of the spike-specific TCRs reportedly recognize variant regions that carry no mutations. Mostly white British, mostly female donors; authors suggested clonal diversity may be underestimated.

The protocol was immunoSEQ multiplex PCR, while the TCRdb copy is restricted to in-frame clones and leaves out a portion. There are about 99,000 clones in the sample; 86% occur only once, and 3.3% lies in the top ten. This CDR3 has 14 amino acids. V was trimmed by 3 bases and J by 1 base, leaving 9 bases between them. Germline CDR1 is LNHDA and CDR2 is SQIVND (reference sequence). In the case of this clone: Its antigen is unidentified.

The sequences come from peripheral blood, collected 28 days after the second dose of the MenACWY control vaccine. The clonotype comes from an adult who received the MenACWY meningococcal vaccine as a control. This chain joins TRBV19 and TRBJ1-1; no clear D. CDR3 coding DNA: TGTGCCAGTAGTATCCACCAGTCGAACACTGAAGCTTTCTTT. It specifies CASSIHQSNTEAFF.